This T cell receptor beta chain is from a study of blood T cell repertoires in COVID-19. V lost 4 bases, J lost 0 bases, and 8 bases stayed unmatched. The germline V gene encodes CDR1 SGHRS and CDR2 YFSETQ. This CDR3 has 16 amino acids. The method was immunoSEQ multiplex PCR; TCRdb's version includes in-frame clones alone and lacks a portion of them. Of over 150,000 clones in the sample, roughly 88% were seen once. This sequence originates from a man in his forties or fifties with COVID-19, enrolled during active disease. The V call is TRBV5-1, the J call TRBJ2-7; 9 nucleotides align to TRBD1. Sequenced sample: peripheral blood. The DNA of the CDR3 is TGCGCCAGCAGCCCCGGGGACAGGGACTTCTCCTACGAGCAGTACTTC. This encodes CASSPGDRDFSYEQYF.